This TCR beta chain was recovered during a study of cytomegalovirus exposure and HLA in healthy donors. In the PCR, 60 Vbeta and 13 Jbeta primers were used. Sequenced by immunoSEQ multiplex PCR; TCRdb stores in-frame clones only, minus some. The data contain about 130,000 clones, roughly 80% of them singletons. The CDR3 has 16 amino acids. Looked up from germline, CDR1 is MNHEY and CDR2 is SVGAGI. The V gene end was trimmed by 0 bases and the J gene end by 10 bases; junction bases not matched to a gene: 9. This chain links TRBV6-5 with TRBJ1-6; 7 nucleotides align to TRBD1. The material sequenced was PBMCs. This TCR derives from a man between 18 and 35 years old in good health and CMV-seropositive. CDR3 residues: CASSYSVRGLGSPLHF. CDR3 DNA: TGTGCCAGCAGTTACTCGGTCAGGGGGTTAGGGTCACCCCTCCACTTT.